The subject of this entry is one T cell receptor beta chain. Its antigen remains undetermined. No quality values exist for individual bases; no much larger clone is one base distant. Systemically healthy Caucasian individuals from Russia, approximately 39 in total and aged roughly 6 to 100 years, were included as donors. Each donor gave roughly 9.5 milliliters of peripheral blood, collected into EDTA-treated Vacutainer tubes. Ficoll-Paque density-gradient centrifugation was used to isolate PBMCs, with at least 6 million per sample. Trizol reagent was used to extract total RNA from PBMCs, with at least 5 micrograms per sample. For every donor, flow cytometry on a PBMC aliquot measured the percentage of naive CD45RAhigh/CD27high T cells. This sample was included in a study of blood T cells in healthy people across ages (dated by TCRdb to 2014 to 2015). At the level of the whole study: In model experiments, roughly one uniquely barcoded TCR beta cDNA molecule per two T cells was captured by template switching. Age-related changes in TCR beta repertoire diversity were measured in the study by deep sequencing normalized with unique cDNA molecular identifiers. The donors were split into four age groups: young (average about 15 years), middle-aged (39), aged (over 55) and long-lived (over 80). The study analyzed two additional independent replicas of 1 million unique cDNA reads from the same blood draw for two donors, one aged 18 to 29 and one aged 80 or older. Points the paper makes about the study in general: Estimates of total diversity based on one million sequenced T cells were regarded as lower bounds and as underestimates. Donor CMV infection status was unknown, potentially confounding age-related changes in expanded clonotypes. As age increased, observed TCR beta diversity per million T cells dropped in a roughly linear way, and a significant reduction was already evident by age 40. Bulk unsorted PBMC profiling prevented conclusive comparison of naive and antigen-experienced compartments. The long-lived group showed more naive CD4+ T cells, fewer expanded clones and increased TCR diversity than the aged group, suggesting age selection. There was a strong correlation between observed TCR beta diversity and the percentage of naive T cells measured by flow cytometry.

Library preparation used 5' RACE. Sequencing was carried out with an Illumina HiSeq 2500. A second roughly 7 to 11 cycle PCR used a sample-barcoded 5' primer and a J-beta primer mix. A unique molecular identifier was introduced onto each TCR beta cDNA molecule by a template-switch 5' adaptor carrying 12 random nucleotides. Each sample yielded at least 2.5 million CDR3-containing paired-end reads. All of the RNA was converted into first-strand cDNA using the Mint cDNA synthesis kit, with a TRBC-specific oligonucleotide serving as the primer. All cDNA was treated with uracil-DNA glycosylase and then went through a first 18-cycle PCR with the universal primers M1SS and BC2_uni_R. Concerning the study's data processing: For normalization, 1 million high-quality reads were randomly selected from each sample, with every read carrying a distinct molecular identifier. Reads sharing molecular identifiers were discarded rather than binned into consensus sequences. CDR3 identification, clonotype clustering and error correction used MiTCR with a Q25 quality threshold and the strictest error-elimination algorithm. A nonparametric unseen species model with Euler transformation was used to estimate lower-bound total TCR beta diversity. TCRdb ran its own pipeline on the public reads, namely fastp trimming at Q25 and MiXCR clone calling, and kept in-frame beta chains. Rows matching on CDR3 protein sequence are summarized as one entry with the most common DNA and genes. The V and J calls shown here were made by TCRdb, not taken from the authors' results. The sample table lists over 500,000 distinct CDR3 sequences, roughly a quarter of them with a count of one. The ten largest clones add up to approximately 3.7% of the sample.

CDR1 LGHDT and CDR2 YNNKEL are derived from the germline V gene (reference sequence). V lost 0 bases and J lost 3 bases, and the count of bases not matched to a germline gene is 8. From the cysteine through the phenylalanine, the CDR3 covers 17 amino acids. CDR3 DNA is the only sequence kept; it has 51 bases, read in frame from the first base. The same data also went into a second study, on T cells of mothers and their children. As the second study states: Donors were nine systemically healthy Caucasian individuals: three mothers and their six children. cDNA synthesis consumed the entire amount of extracted RNA, loaded at 1.5 ug RNA in each 15 ul reaction. Sample barcodes and 2-4 random nucleotides were added via the M1S primer in the second PCR. Over 8.5 million TCR beta CDR3 reads came from each mother, compared with several million reads from each child. Thymic selection shapes the output of TCR recombination in a similar way in related and unrelated pairs, and inherited differences have a minor effect. Normalized repertoire overlap in related mother-child pairs was always slightly higher than in unrelated mother-child pairs, but the difference was never significant. Persistent microchimeric T cell clones were not detected, at a sensitivity of approximately 100 clones per million clonotypes. Deep NGS was used in the study to compare the TCR beta repertoires of mothers and children and to look for features that separate related mother-child pairs from unrelated individuals. The mean age was roughly 40 +/- 4 years for the mothers and around 11 +/- 4 years for the children. After adapter ligation was performed with NEBNext reagents, the libraries were sequenced on an Illumina HiSeq 2000 with 100+100 nt paired-end reads. Mother and child libraries were prepared a month apart and sequenced in separate runs to prevent cross-contamination. Between roughly 500,000 and 2,300,000 distinct TCR beta clonotypes were identified per donor. Naive TCR beta clonotypes were estimated from low-frequency clonotypes matched to each donor's FACS-determined naive share, without sorting.

Recombination joined TRBV3-1 with TRBJ2-7, and 10 junction bases match TRBD2. The receptor was derived from a boy between 2 and 10 years old in good health. The sequenced material came from blood. Here is the DNA: TGTGCCAGCAGCCAAGATGGGCTAGCGGGAGCAAACTACGAGCAGTACTTC. Its translation is CASSQDGLAGANYEQYF.